This entry lists 31 T cell receptor beta chains sequenced from one sample in a study of identical twins. TCRdb reanalysed the 5' RACE reads using MiXCR and keeps one entry per CDR3 protein. The profile covers about 250,000 distinct CDR3 sequences, with about 9% appearing a single time and less than 4% taken by the ten largest. These same data were also listed under a study on yellow fever vaccine responses in identical twins.

Sequenced sample: CD8+ T cells sorted from blood. These receptors all come from a woman between 18 and 29 years old in good health.

This clonotype was counted many times. This chain connects TRBV4-3 to TRBJ2-7, with 7 nucleotides matching TRBD2. CDR3 length: 15 amino acids. V shed 0 bases, J shed 6 bases, and the junction held 8 bases outside the gene matches. Germline V gene sequence: CDR1 LGHNA, CDR2 YSLEER. The CDR3 DNA reads as TGCGCCAGCAGCCAAGACTTGGGGAGGGGTAGCGAGCAGTACTTC. It specifies CASSQDLGRGSEQYF.

This clonotype has a handful of counts. This sequence joins TRBV25-1 and TRBJ2-3; 9 bases are shared with TRBD1. This CDR3 has 16 residues. J lost 5 bases, V lost 5 bases, and 11 bases had no gene match. Germline loops: CDR1 MGHDK, CDR2 SYGVNS. DNA of the CDR3: TGTGCCAGCAGTAAGAACTCCGGGACAGGGAAAGATACGCAGTATTTT. It translates to CASSKNSGTGKDTQYF.

The chain is built from TRBV7-9 and TRBJ2-1, with unresolved D. The germline CDR1 and CDR2 sequences are SEHNR and FQNEAQ (reference sequence). This CDR3 is 16 amino acids long. V lost 5 bases and J 5 bases, leaving 19 bases between the germline ends. Written as DNA, the CDR3 is TGTGCCAGCAGCCCCCCTTTGTCGGGCCGAAACAATGAGCAGTTCTTC. Protein: CASSPPLSGRNNEQFF.

This clonotype was seen more than once but under ten times. The V call is TRBV7-8, the J call TRBJ2-3; D not certain. From germline, CDR1 is SGHVS and CDR2 FQNEAQ. The CDR3 covers 17 residues. The ends were cut back, 1 base at V and 3 bases at J, with 17 bases in the middle. Here the CDR3 reads CASSLEGQLTRTDTQYF. The CDR3 DNA sequence: TGTGCCAGCAGCTTAGAGGGCCAGCTAACTCGGACAGATACGCAGTATTTT.

The J gene is TRBJ2-1, the V gene TRBV7-8; D gene ambiguous. Germline V CDR1 and CDR2: SGHVS, FQNEAQ. This CDR3 comprises 15 residues. With 6 bases removed from V and 0 bases from J, the gap between germline ends came to 12 bases. CDR3 residues: CASRTALSSYNEQFF. In DNA, the CDR3 is TGTGCCAGCAGGACGGCCCTGAGCTCCTACAATGAGCAGTTCTTC.

This clonotype was counted only a few times. The genes are TRBV7-9 and TRBJ2-4; D could derive from TRBD1 or TRBD2 (5 bases each). Germline CDR1 reads SEHNR; CDR2 reads FQNEAQ (reference sequence). There are 15 residues in the CDR3. The V and J ends lost 5 bases and 4 bases respectively, with 15 bases between them. CDR3: CASSKDGDQKNIQYF. CDR3 bases: TGTGCCAGCAGCAAAGATGGGGACCAGAAAAACATTCAGTACTTC.

The sample holds many counts of this clonotype. The CDR3 nucleotides are TGCAGCAACCGGGGGGGACTACTAATAGCCAAAAACATTCAGTACTTC. It translates to CSNRGGLLIAKNIQYF. The chain has TRBV29-1 and TRBJ2-4; 8 positions match TRBD2. The CDR3 spans 16 residues. The V segment lost 8 bases and the J segment 0 bases; nucleotides outside the gene matches: 12. Germline loops: CDR1 SQVTM, CDR2 ANQGSEA.

At least ten counts were recorded for this clonotype. The V gene is TRBV12-3 or TRBV12-4, the J gene TRBJ2-5, with D unclear. Between the trimmed V and J ends, which lost 6 bases and 0 bases, there was a span of 8 bases. The CDR3 is made up of 13 amino acids. The CDR3 protein is CASSPDYQETQYF. CDR3 DNA sequence: TGTGCCAGCAGCCCAGATTACCAAGAGACCCAGTACTTC.

The chain carries TRBV7-9 and TRBJ2-5, with a tentative D call TRBD2 (5 bases). The germline CDR1 and CDR2 sequences are SEHNR and FQNEAQ (reference sequence). Trimming took 5 bases from V and 1 from J, leaving 11 bases between them. The CDR3 runs to 14 residues. The DNA for the CDR3 is TGTGCCAGCAGCCCCTCGGGGTTCCAAGAGACCCAGTACTTC. It translates to CASSPSGFQETQYF.

This clonotype was observed a handful of times. The rearrangement joins TRBV7-9 to TRBJ2-2; tentatively, D is TRBD1 (5 bases). The CDR3 spans 14 residues. From germline, CDR1 is SEHNR and CDR2 FQNEAQ (reference sequence). V lost 5 bases to trimming and J lost 5 bases, with 12 bases between them. Here the CDR3 reads CASSLDPGTGELFF. The CDR3 DNA sequence: TGTGCCAGCAGCCTTGACCCAGGGACCGGGGAGCTGTTTTTT.

The genes are TRBV30 and TRBJ1-4, with D possibly matching TRBD1 (5 bases). CDR3 size: 13 residues. The germline V and J ends were trimmed by 8 bases and 8 bases, with 18 bases remaining between them. The germline CDR1 and CDR2 sequences are GTSNPN and SVGIG (reference sequence). The DNA of the CDR3 is TGTGCCGCCCACCCGGGGGGAAGCGAAAAACTGTTTTTT. It is translated as CAAHPGGSEKLFF.

This clonotype was observed a few times. The J gene is TRBJ2-3, the V gene TRBV18, with a weak D call TRBD1 (6 bases). The CDR3 is 15 amino acids. The V gene's germline CDR1 is KGHSH and CDR2 LQKENI. V lost 1 base to trimming and J lost 1 base, with 9 bases between them. The CDR3 sequence is CASSPRAGGTDTQYF. Here the CDR3 DNA reads TGTGCCAGCTCACCACGGGCAGGGGGCACAGATACGCAGTATTTT. Combining the CDR3 with reference TRBV18 and TRBJ2-3 gives the whole variable domain NAGVMQNPRHLVRRRGQEARLRCSPMKGHSHVYWYRQLPEEGLKFMVYLQKENIIDESGMPKERFSAEFPKEGPSILRIQQVVRGDSAAYFCASSPRAGGTDTQYFGPGTRLTVL.

This clonotype has a handful of counts. This chain uses TRBV6-4 with TRBJ2-3; TRBD2 agrees at 12 bases. This CDR3 region has 16 residues. After removal of 0 bases from V and 5 bases from J, the junction contained 3 bases not matched to a gene. Looked up from germline, CDR1 is MRHNA and CDR2 is SNTAGT. CDR3 sequence: CASSDSTSGSVDTQYF. The DNA for the CDR3 is TGTGCCAGCAGTGACTCGACTAGCGGGAGCGTAGATACGCAGTATTTT.

The V call is TRBV24-1, the J call TRBJ2-5, with D perhaps matching TRBD2 (6 bases). Germline CDR1 and CDR2: KGHDR and SFDVKD. Trimming removed 1 base from V and 1 base from J, with 9 bases in between. The length of the CDR3 is 15 residues. Here the CDR3 reads CATSDFGGIQETQYF. CDR3 nucleotide sequence: TGTGCCACCAGTGATTTCGGCGGGATCCAAGAGACCCAGTACTTC.

This clonotype was detected ten times or more. In DNA form, the CDR3 reads TGCAGCTCTGGGGGCTATTGGAATGAGCAGTTCTTC. Amino acid sequence: CSSGGYWNEQFF. The chain links TRBV29-1 to TRBJ2-1; tentative D call: TRBD1 (6 bases). CDR1 and CDR2 from the germline V gene are SQVTM and ANQGSEA. The CDR3 contains 12 residues. V lost 8 bases to trimming and J lost 7 bases, with 15 bases between them.

The chain carries TRBV28 and TRBJ1-1; D not resolved. The CDR3 contains 14 residues. V dropped 3 bases and J dropped 3 bases, with 11 bases sitting between them. Germline lookup yields CDR1 MDHEN and CDR2 SYDVKM. In DNA form, the CDR3 reads TGTGCCAGCAGTTTCGACCCCATGGACACTGAAGCTTTCTTT. Amino acid sequence: CASSFDPMDTEAFF.

This clonotype was seen a few times. The chain links TRBV5-1 to TRBJ2-3, with 7 bases that match TRBD2. The CDR3 contains 16 residues. J gave up 3 bases and V 4 bases, and 11 bases lay outside the gene matches. The germline CDR1 and CDR2 sequences are SGHRS and YFSETQ. CDR3 bases: TGCGCCAGCAGCCTTCGGCTAGCGGCGCGGACAGATACGCAGTATTTT. Its translation: CASSLRLAARTDTQYF.

The CDR3 DNA follows: TGTGCCAGCAGCCCTACCAGCGGGAGGTTATATGAGCAGTTCTTC. This sequence encodes CASSPTSGRLYEQFF. The V and J genes are TRBV14 and TRBJ2-1; 9 bases fit TRBD2. V gave up 4 bases and J gave up 8 bases; unmatched junction bases: 9. The CDR3 loop spans 15 amino acids. Germline values: CDR1 SGHDN, CDR2 FVKESK.

This clonotype was seen many times. The chain carries TRBV6-2 or TRBV6-3 and TRBJ2-2; 7 bases line up with TRBD2. This CDR3 spans 15 amino acids. Germline V lookup: CDR1 MNHEY, CDR2 SVGEGT. J lost 6 bases, V lost 7 bases, and 11 bases had no gene match. CDR3 amino acids: CASTRTSEGAGELFF. CDR3 coding DNA: TGTGCCAGCACCCGAACTAGCGAGGGAGCCGGGGAGCTGTTTTTT.

This clonotype was picked up many times. This sequence joins TRBV5-1 and TRBJ2-3; D is perhaps TRBD2 (7 bases). Germline lookup yields CDR1 SGHRS and CDR2 YFSETQ. V gave up 3 bases and J gave up 4 bases, with 18 bases separating them. CDR3 length: 16 amino acids. The CDR3 protein is CASSWPGAGASDTQYF. In DNA, the CDR3 is TGCGCCAGCAGCTGGCCCGGGGCGGGGGCCTCAGATACGCAGTATTTT.

The gene calls are TRBV29-1 and TRBJ2-6, with a tentative D call TRBD2 (5 bases). The V gene's germline CDR1 is SQVTM and CDR2 ANQGSEA. The CDR3 extends over 14 amino acids. V was trimmed by 5 bases and J by 4 bases, leaving 12 bases between them. The CDR3 reads CSVSGSAGANVLTF. CDR3 nucleotides: TGCAGCGTTTCGGGGTCTGCAGGGGCCAACGTCCTGACTTTC.

This clonotype was seen at least ten times. As DNA, the CDR3 is TGCAGCGGCCGGGAGGGGGGATACAATGAGCAGTTCTTC. Translation: CSGREGGYNEQFF. This chain links TRBV29-1 with TRBJ2-1, with TRBD2 matching 8 bases. V was clipped by 7 bases and J by 4 bases; unmatched bases: 6. Germline lookup yields CDR1 SQVTM and CDR2 ANQGSEA. The CDR3 extends over 13 amino acids.

This clonotype was seen more than once but under ten times. This chain links TRBV5-1 with TRBJ1-4; D is unresolved. The V and J ends lost 6 bases and 7 bases respectively, with 10 bases between them. CDR3 size: 12 residues. CDR1 is SGHRS and CDR2 is YFSETQ in the germline V gene. The CDR3 is CASMRVFEKLFF. The DNA of the CDR3 is TGCGCCAGCATGAGGGTTTTTGAAAAACTGTTTTTT.

Only a few counts were recorded for this clonotype. CDR3 in amino acids: CASSVGSGNSPLHF. The DNA of the CDR3 is TGTGCCAGCAGCGTAGGGTCTGGAAATTCACCCCTCCACTTT. The chain couples TRBV9 to TRBJ1-6; no definite D call. Germline V gene lookup returns CDR1 SGDLS and CDR2 YYNGEE. This CDR3 is 14 amino acids long. Trimming cost V 0 bases and J 7 bases, with 8 bases left between them.

This clonotype was detected only a few times. J is TRBJ2-7 and V is TRBV7-6, with D perhaps given as TRBD1 or TRBD2 (5 bases each). The V gene's germline CDR1 is SGHVS and CDR2 FNYEAQ. CDR3 length: 16 amino acids. V dropped 4 bases and J dropped 2 bases, with 18 bases sitting between them. The chain's CDR3 is CASSYATGTEPYEQYF. CDR3 in DNA: TGTGCCAGCAGCTACGCCACCGGGACCGAACCCTACGAGCAGTACTTC.

This clonotype was counted many times. The V gene is TRBV29-1, the J gene TRBJ2-3, with 7 bases that match TRBD2. The V gene end was trimmed by 4 bases and the J gene end by 3 bases; junction bases not matched to a gene: 7. Looked up from germline, CDR1 is SQVTM and CDR2 is ANQGSEA. The CDR3 spans 14 residues. CDR3 protein: CSVGGSGLTDTQYF. The CDR3 DNA reads as TGCAGCGTTGGAGGTAGCGGGTTAACAGATACGCAGTATTTT.

This sequence joins TRBV6-1 and TRBJ2-3; TRBD2 matches at 10 bases. The CDR3 spans 16 residues. V lost 11 bases, J lost 1 base, and 12 bases stayed unmatched. Germline V gene data show CDR1 as MNHNS and CDR2 as SASEGT. The CDR3 loop is CAGPTAGGLCTDTQYF. CDR3 nucleotides: TGTGCCGGTCCTACAGCGGGAGGGCTCTGCACAGATACGCAGTATTTT.

The chain is built from TRBV12-3 or TRBV12-4 and TRBJ2-1; 12 positions agree with TRBD2. CDR3 length: 17 residues. J was trimmed by 6 bases and V by 6 bases; bases with no gene match: 12. CDR3 coding DNA: TGTGCCAGCAGCAGTGACCCGCCGGGACTAGCGGGCAATGAGCAGTTCTTC. Translation: CASSSDPPGLAGNEQFF.

The rearrangement joins TRBV29-1 to TRBJ2-2; D is unclear. Trimming cost V 7 bases and J 0 bases, with 9 bases left between them. The CDR3 sequence is 13 residues long. From germline, CDR1 is SQVTM and CDR2 ANQGSEA. The CDR3 DNA follows: TGCAGCGCAGGACCTCCGAACACCGGGGAGCTGTTTTTT. As protein: CSAGPPNTGELFF.

In this sample, this clonotype turned up many times. The chain couples TRBV7-8 to TRBJ2-1; TRBD2 matches 12 bases. With V trimmed by 3 bases and J by 5 bases, 11 bases remained unmatched. Germline lookup yields CDR1 SGHVS and CDR2 FQNEAQ. The CDR3 has 18 amino acids. The CDR3 region has the DNA TGTGCCAGCAGCTTTATGACTAGCGGGAGCCTCGCTGACAATGAGCAGTTCTTC. Its translation is CASSFMTSGSLADNEQFF.

V and J are TRBV27 and TRBJ2-7; D call uncertain. V was cut by 2 bases and J by 3 bases, with 8 bases left in between. Germline V gene lookup returns CDR1 MNHEY and CDR2 SMNVEV (reference sequence). The CDR3 extends over 13 amino acids. The CDR3 region has the DNA TGTGCCAGCAGTTTACGAATGAACTACGAGCAGTACTTC. It translates to CASSLRMNYEQYF.